This T cell receptor (beta chain) was recorded in a study of blood T cell repertoires in COVID-19. The data were produced by immunoSEQ multiplex PCR, yet TCRdb's version contains in-frame clones alone and is incomplete. Among about 210,000 clones listed, 75% to 90% were seen once. The V gene's germline CDR1 is MNHEY and CDR2 SMNVEV (reference sequence). The J segment lost 6 bases and the V segment lost 5 bases, leaving 7 bases of the junction unmatched. The CDR3 has 16 residues. The sequence was obtained from a woman aged 40-49 years with acute or convalescent COVID-19. Sequenced material: peripheral blood. This chain joins TRBV27 and TRBJ1-6; TRBD1 matches at 10 bases. CDR3 sequence: CASSPWDRGLNSPLHF. The CDR3 nucleotides read TGTGCCAGCAGTCCGTGGGACAGGGGACTTAATTCACCCCTCCACTTT.